This TCR beta chain emerged from a study of circulating and synovial CD4+ cells in juvenile arthritis. CDR3 size: 16 residues. V lost 2 bases, J lost 1 base, and 11 bases lay in between. Germline CDR1 WNHNN, CDR2 SYGVQD (reference sequence). TCRdb keeps only in-frame clones here, not all; method: immunoSEQ multiplex PCR. The table lists 30,000 to 40,000 clones, nearly 97% of them singletons. Study results and limitations: Some such blood samples were as oligoclonal as synovium. Circulating pathogenic-like lymphocytes shared a substantially higher fraction of CDR3 sequences with synovium than bulk blood. T cell genome counts differed by at least an order of magnitude between CPL and CD4 samples. Vbeta family usage analysis did not detect the pathogenic-like versus bulk difference.

Points on this clone: Its antigen remains unknown.

This receptor was identified in a human donor with juvenile idiopathic arthritis. Specimen: CD4+ T cells from blood. The rearrangement uses TRBV10-1 and TRBJ2-2; D is unresolved. Written as DNA, the CDR3 is TGCGCCAGCAGTGAGGCGCGGTCGGGGAACACCGGGGAGCTGTTTTTT. It is translated as CASSEARSGNTGELFF.